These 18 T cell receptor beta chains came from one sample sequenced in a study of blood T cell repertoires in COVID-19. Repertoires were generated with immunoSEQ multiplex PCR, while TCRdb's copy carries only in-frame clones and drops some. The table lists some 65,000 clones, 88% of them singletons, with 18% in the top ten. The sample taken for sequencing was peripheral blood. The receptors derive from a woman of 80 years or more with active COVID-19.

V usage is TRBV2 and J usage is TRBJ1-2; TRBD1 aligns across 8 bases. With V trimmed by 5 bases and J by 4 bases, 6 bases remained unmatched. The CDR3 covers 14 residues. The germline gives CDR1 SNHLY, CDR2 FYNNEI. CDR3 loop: CASSQGARGYGYTF. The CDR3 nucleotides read TGTGCCAGCAGTCAGGGGGCTAGGGGCTATGGCTACACCTTC.

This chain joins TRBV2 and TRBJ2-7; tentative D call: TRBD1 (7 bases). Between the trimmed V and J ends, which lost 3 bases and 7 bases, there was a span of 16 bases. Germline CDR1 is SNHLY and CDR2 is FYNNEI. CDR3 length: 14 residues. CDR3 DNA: TGTGCCAGCAGTGAGGCCAGGGGGGAGACGGAGCAGTACTTC. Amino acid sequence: CASSEARGETEQYF.

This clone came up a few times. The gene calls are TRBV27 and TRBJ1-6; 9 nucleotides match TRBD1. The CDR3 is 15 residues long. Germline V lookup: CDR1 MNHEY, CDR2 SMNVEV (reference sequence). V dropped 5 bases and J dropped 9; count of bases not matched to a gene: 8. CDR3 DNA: TGTGCCAGCAGTCCCCTGGACAGGGGCATTTCACCCCTCCACTTT. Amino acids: CASSPLDRGISPLHF.

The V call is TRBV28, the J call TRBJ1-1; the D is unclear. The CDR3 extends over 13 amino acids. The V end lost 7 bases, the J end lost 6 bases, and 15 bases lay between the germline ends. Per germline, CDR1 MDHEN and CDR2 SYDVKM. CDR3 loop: CASTPRPIPEAFF. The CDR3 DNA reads TGTGCCAGCACCCCCAGGCCCATCCCTGAAGCTTTCTTT.

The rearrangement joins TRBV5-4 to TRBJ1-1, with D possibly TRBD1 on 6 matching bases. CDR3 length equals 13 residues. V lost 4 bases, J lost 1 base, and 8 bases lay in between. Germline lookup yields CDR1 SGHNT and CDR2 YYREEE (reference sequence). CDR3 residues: CASSQGQNTEAFF. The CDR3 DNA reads TGTGCCAGCAGCCAGGGACAGAACACTGAAGCTTTCTTT.

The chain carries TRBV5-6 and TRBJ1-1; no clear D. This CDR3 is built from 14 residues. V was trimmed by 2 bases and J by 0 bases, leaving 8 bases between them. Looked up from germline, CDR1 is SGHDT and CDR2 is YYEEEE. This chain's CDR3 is CASSFTPMNTEAFF. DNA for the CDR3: TGTGCCAGCAGCTTCACACCCATGAACACTGAAGCTTTCTTT. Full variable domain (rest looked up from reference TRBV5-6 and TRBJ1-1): DAGVTQSPTHLIKTRGQQVTLRCSPKSGHDTVSWYQQALGQGPQFIFQYYEEEERQRGNFPDRFSGHQFPNYSSELNVNALLLGDSALYLCASSFTPMNTEAFFGQGTRLTVV.

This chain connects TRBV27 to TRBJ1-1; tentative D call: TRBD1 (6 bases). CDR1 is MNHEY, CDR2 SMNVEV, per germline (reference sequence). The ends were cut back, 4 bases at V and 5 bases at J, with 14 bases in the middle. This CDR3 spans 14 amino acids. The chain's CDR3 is CASSYGAGVTEAFF. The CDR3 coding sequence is TGTGCCAGCAGTTACGGGGCAGGGGTGACTGAAGCTTTCTTT.

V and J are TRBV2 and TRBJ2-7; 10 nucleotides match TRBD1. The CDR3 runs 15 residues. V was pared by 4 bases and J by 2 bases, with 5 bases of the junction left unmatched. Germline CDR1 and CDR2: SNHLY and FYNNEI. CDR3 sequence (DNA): TGTGCCAGCAGTGGATGGGACAGGGGACCCTACGAGCAGTACTTC. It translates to CASSGWDRGPYEQYF.

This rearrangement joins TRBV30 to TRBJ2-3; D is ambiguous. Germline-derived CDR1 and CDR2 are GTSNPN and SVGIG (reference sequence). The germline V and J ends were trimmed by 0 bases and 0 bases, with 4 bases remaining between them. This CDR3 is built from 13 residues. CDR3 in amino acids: CAWSVLSTDTQYF. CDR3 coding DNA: TGTGCCTGGAGTGTACTCAGCACAGATACGCAGTATTTT.

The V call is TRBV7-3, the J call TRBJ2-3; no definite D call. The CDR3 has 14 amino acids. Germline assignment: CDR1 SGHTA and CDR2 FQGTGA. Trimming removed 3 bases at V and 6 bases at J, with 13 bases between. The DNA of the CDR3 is TGTGCCAGCAGCTTTGACTCCAACTCGGATACGCAGTATTTT. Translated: CASSFDSNSDTQYF.

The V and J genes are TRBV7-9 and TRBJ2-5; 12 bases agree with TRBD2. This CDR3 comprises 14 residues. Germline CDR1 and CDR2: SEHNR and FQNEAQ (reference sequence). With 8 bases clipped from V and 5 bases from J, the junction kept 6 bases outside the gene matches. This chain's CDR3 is CASGEGLAGETQYF. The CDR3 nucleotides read TGTGCCAGCGGCGAAGGACTAGCGGGGGAGACCCAGTACTTC.

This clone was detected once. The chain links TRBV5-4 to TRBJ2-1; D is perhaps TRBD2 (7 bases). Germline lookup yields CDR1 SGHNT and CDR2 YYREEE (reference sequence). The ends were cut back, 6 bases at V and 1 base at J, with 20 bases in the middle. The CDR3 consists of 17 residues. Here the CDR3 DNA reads TGTGCCAGCAAGGAGGGGCGCGGGGGCAGGTCCTACAATGAGCAGTTCTTC. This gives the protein CASKEGRGGRSYNEQFF.

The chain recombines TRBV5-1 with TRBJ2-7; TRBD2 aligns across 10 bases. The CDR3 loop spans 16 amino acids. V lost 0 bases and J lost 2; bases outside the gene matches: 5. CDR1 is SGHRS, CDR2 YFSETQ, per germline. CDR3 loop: CASSLERGGAAYEQYF. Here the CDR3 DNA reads TGCGCCAGCAGCTTGGAGCGGGGGGGCGCCGCCTACGAGCAGTACTTC. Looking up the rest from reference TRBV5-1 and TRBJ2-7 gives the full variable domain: KAGVTQTPRYLIKTRGQQVTLSCSPISGHRSVSWYQQTPGQGLQFLFEYFSETQRNKGNFPGRFSGRQFSNSRSEMNVSTLELGDSALYLCASSLERGGAAYEQYFGPGTRLTVT.

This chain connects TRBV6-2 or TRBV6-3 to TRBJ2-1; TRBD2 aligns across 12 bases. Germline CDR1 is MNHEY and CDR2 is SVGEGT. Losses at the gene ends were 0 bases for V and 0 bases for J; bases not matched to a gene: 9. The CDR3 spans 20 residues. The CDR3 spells CASSYSLGLAGGSSYNEQFF. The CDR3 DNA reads TGTGCCAGCAGTTACTCCCTGGGGCTAGCGGGGGGGAGCTCCTACAATGAGCAGTTCTTC.

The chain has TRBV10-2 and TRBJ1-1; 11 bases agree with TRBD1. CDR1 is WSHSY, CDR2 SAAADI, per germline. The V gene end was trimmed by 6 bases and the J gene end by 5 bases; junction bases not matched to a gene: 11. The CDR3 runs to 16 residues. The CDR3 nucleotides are TGCGCCAGCAGACCCGGGACAGGGGGTTCTGAAACTGAAGCTTTCTTT. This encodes CASRPGTGGSETEAFF.

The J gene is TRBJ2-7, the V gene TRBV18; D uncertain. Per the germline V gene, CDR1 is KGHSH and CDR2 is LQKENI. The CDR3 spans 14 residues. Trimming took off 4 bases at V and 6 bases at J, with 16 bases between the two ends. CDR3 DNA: TGTGCCAGCTCACTAAGAGCTTCGGTCCTCGAGCAGTACTTC. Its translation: CASSLRASVLEQYF.

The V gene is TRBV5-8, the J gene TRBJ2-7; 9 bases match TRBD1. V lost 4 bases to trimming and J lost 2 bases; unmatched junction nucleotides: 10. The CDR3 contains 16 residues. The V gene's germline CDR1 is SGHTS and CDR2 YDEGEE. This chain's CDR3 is CASSPIVGTGPYEQYF. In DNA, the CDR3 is TGTGCCAGCAGCCCAATAGTGGGGACAGGGCCCTACGAGCAGTACTTC.

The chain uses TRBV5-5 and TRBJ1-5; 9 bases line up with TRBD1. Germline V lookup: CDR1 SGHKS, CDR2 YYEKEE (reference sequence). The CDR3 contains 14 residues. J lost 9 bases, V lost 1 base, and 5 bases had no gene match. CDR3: CASSLRQGVGPQHF. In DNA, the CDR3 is TGTGCCAGCAGCTTGCGACAGGGGGTTGGGCCCCAGCATTTT.